The present entry profiles one TCR beta chain with its context. This specimen belongs to a study of cytomegalovirus exposure and HLA in healthy donors. V lost 4 bases and J 0 bases, leaving 10 bases between the germline ends. From germline, CDR1 is SGHNT and CDR2 YYREEE (reference sequence). The CDR3 has 14 amino acids. It was with 60 Vbeta and 13 Jbeta primers that the PCR ran. Profiling relied on immunoSEQ multiplex PCR, and the TCRdb table lists in-frame clones only, not all of them. Recorded for this sample: 150,000 to 200,000 clones. The gene calls are TRBV5-4 and TRBJ1-2; D gene ambiguous. This TCR was recovered from a woman aged 18-29 years in good health and CMV-seropositive. The specimen sequenced was PBMCs. The CDR3 protein is CASSQSSSNYGYTF. The CDR3 nucleotides read TGTGCCAGCAGCCAGTCATCCTCTAACTATGGCTACACCTTC.